The 26 T cell receptor beta chains below come from one sample, sequenced in a study of T cells in Graves' hyperthyroidism and ophthalmopathy. Using RNA transcripts as the source, TCR beta CDR3 regions were amplified. During a first-round RT-PCR of the TCR CDR3, the HTBI primer set was used. TCRdb independently ran MiXCR on the multiplex PCR reads; one entry per CDR3 protein. The sample yields over 700,000 distinct CDR3 sequences, around 40% seen once. The sequenced sample consisted of blood. These receptors were taken from a woman aged 40 to 49 with Graves' hyperthyroidism.

Turning to this clonotype: It may be a read error: a sequence one base away is much more abundant. This chain joins TRBV20-1 and TRBJ1-2, with D maybe TRBD1 (5 bases). This CDR3 comprises 13 residues. Germline V lookup: CDR1 DFQATT, CDR2 SNEGSKA (reference sequence). The ends were cut back, 5 bases at V and 8 bases at J, with 18 bases in the middle. CDR3 region: CSADHRGFGGYTF. The CDR3 DNA follows: TGCAGTGCTGATCACCGGGGCTTCGGGGGCTACACCTTC.

This clonotype was seen at least ten times. The V and J genes are TRBV12-3 or TRBV12-4 and TRBJ1-1; D unclear. Deletions cut 4 bases from V and 7 bases from J, with 10 bases between. This CDR3 is built from 12 residues. The CDR3 sequence: CASSYTSNEAFF. DNA for the CDR3: TGTGCCAGCAGTTACACCAGCAATGAAGCTTTCTTT.

Remarks on this clonotype: A much larger clone lies one base from this, so it may be a read error. V is TRBV7-2 and J is TRBJ1-6; TRBD1 matches 8 bases. CDR3 size: 15 residues. The germline V gene encodes CDR1 SGHTA and CDR2 FQGNSA. As DNA, the CDR3 is TGTGCCAGCAGCGTAGATCCGGACAGGGCTTCACCCCTCTACTTT. This encodes CASSVDPDRASPLYF. Based on the CDR3 plus reference TRBV7-2 and TRBJ1-6, the full variable domain is GAGVSQSPSNKVTEKGKDVELRCDPISGHTALYWYRQSLGQGLEFLIYFQGNSAPDKSGLPSDRFSAERTGGSVSTLTIQRTQQEDSAVYLCASSVDPDRASPLYFGNGTRLTVT.

The chain combines TRBV7-9 with TRBJ1-5; D ambiguous. V lost 1 base and J 8 bases, leaving 12 bases between the germline ends. The V gene's germline CDR1 is SEHNR and CDR2 FQNEAQ (reference sequence). CDR3 length: 14 amino acids. This CDR3 reads CASSLGVLGEPQHF. The CDR3 nucleotides read TGTGCCAGCAGCTTAGGGGTCCTGGGAGAGCCCCAGCATTTT.

This clonotype was counted a few times. The rearrangement links TRBV2 to TRBJ1-2; D gene unclear. The CDR3 runs to 13 residues. Per germline, CDR1 SNHLY and CDR2 FYNNEI. V was cut by 8 bases and J by 1 base, with 11 bases left in between. The CDR3 DNA sequence: TGTGCCAGCCGGAGTTTTGATAACTATGGCTACACCTTC. This sequence encodes CASRSFDNYGYTF.

This clonotype has a single count. The V call is TRBV20-1, the J call TRBJ2-1; D gene uncertain. TRBJ2-7 explains the end of the DNA better; the J call may be wrong. CDR3 length equals 14 residues. CDR1 is DFQATT, CDR2 SNEGSKA, per germline (reference sequence). CDR3 region: CSARDRLSNNEQYF. CDR3 coding DNA: TGCAGTGCTAGAGATCGGTTAAGCAACAATGAGCAGTACTTC.

This clonotype was detected only a few times. Germline and junction disagree at one end, which may indicate a read error. The chain joins TRBV24-1 to TRBJ2-5; TRBD2 aligns across 10 bases. This CDR3 is built from 14 residues. Per germline, CDR1 KGHDR and CDR2 SFDVKD. Here the CDR3 DNA reads TGTGCCAGCAGTTTTCTAGCGGGGGTGGAGACCCAGTACTTC. Amino acids: CASSFLAGVETQYF.

This rearrangement joins TRBV12-3 or TRBV12-4 to TRBJ1-2; D is possibly TRBD1 (6 bases). Between the trimmed V and J ends, which lost 2 bases and 3 bases, there was a span of 10 bases. The CDR3 runs 14 residues. CDR3 amino acids: CASSLQGPDYGYTF. The DNA for the CDR3 is TGTGCCAGCAGTTTACAGGGGCCCGACTATGGCTACACCTTC.

This clonotype has only a few counts. The chain is built from TRBV6-6 and TRBJ1-3; D is unresolved. Trimming left V 5 bases short and J 1 base short, with 9 bases between. This CDR3 has 14 residues. The germline gives CDR1 MNHNY, CDR2 SVGAGI (reference sequence). CDR3 residues: CASSKEVSGNTIYF. CDR3 DNA: TGTGCCAGCAGTAAAGAAGTTTCTGGAAACACCATATATTTT.

This clonotype was recorded at least ten times. The genes are TRBV20-1 and TRBJ2-5; maybe TRBD2 (5 bases). This CDR3 region has 14 residues. Looked up from germline, CDR1 is DFQATT and CDR2 is SNEGSKA (reference sequence). V was trimmed by 5 bases and J by 5 bases, leaving 18 bases between them. CDR3 amino acids: CSAHGGSTGETQYF. CDR3 DNA sequence: TGCAGTGCTCATGGCGGGTCGACCGGGGAGACCCAGTACTTC.

This clonotype was seen repeatedly, ten times or more. The V call is TRBV7-9, the J call TRBJ1-6, with 9 bases lining up with TRBD1. Germline values: CDR1 SEHNR, CDR2 FQNEAQ (reference sequence). Trimming removed 4 bases from V and 11 bases from J; junction bases left unmatched: 6. This CDR3 has 14 amino acids. CDR3: CASSSGQGTAPLHF. The CDR3, as DNA: TGTGCCAGCAGCTCGGGACAGGGAACGGCACCCCTCCACTTT.

This clonotype was seen repeatedly, ten times or more. J is TRBJ1-2 and V is TRBV15; perhaps TRBD1 as D (5 bases). This CDR3 has 15 residues. Between the trimmed V and J ends, which lost 3 bases and 3 bases, there was a span of 14 bases. The germline V gene has CDR1 LNHNV and CDR2 YYDKDF (reference sequence). The chain's CDR3 is CATSRNGPTDYGYTF. The CDR3 DNA sequence: TGTGCCACCAGCAGGAATGGCCCGACAGACTATGGCTACACCTTC.

This clonotype was picked up a small number of times. The chain couples TRBV7-9 to TRBJ1-2, with a weak D call TRBD1 (5 bases). Germline V CDR1 and CDR2: SEHNR, FQNEAQ (reference sequence). Trimming stripped 5 bases from V and 6 bases from J, with 25 bases between. The length of the CDR3 is 17 residues. In nucleotides, the CDR3 is TGTGCCAGCAGCCCTTTATACAGGCTTCGGCGTTCAGATGGCTACACCTTC. Translated: CASSPLYRLRRSDGYTF.

This clonotype was picked up many times. V is TRBV19 and J is TRBJ1-2, with D tentatively TRBD1 (6 bases). Trimming shortened V by 5 bases and J by 7 bases, and 17 bases separated the two germline ends. Per the germline V gene, CDR1 is LNHDA and CDR2 is SQIVND (reference sequence). CDR3 length: 14 residues. CDR3 coding DNA: TGTGCCAGTAGTCCCGGAGGGGTCAGGGGTGGCTACACCTTC. Protein: CASSPGGVRGGYTF.

The rearrangement links TRBV7-2 to TRBJ1-2; D is uncertain. This CDR3 has 14 amino acids. CDR1 and CDR2 (germline): SGHTA, FQGNSA. V was trimmed by 6 bases and J by 8 bases, leaving 19 bases between them. CDR3 in amino acids: CASSLPRNNGGYTF. The CDR3, as DNA: TGTGCCAGCAGTTTACCGCGGAATAATGGGGGCTACACCTTC.

The DNA of the CDR3 is TGCAGCGTTCCACAGGGGGCGTGGGATACGCAGTATTTT. Translating gives CSVPQGAWDTQYF. The chain combines TRBV29-1 with TRBJ2-3, with TRBD1 matching over 9 bases. Losses at the gene ends were 5 bases for V and 6 bases for J; bases not matched to a gene: 6. CDR3 length equals 13 residues. Germline values: CDR1 SQVTM, CDR2 ANQGSEA.

This clonotype appeared once. CDR3 protein: CAISRDPGANVLTF. The CDR3 region has the DNA TGTGCCATCAGTAGGGACCCCGGGGCCAACGTCCTGACTTTC. The rearrangement uses TRBV10-3 and TRBJ2-6; D assignment may be TRBD1 or TRBD2 (5 bases each). The CDR3 has 14 amino acids. V lost 5 bases and J lost 4, with 9 bases in between. Per the germline V gene, CDR1 is ENHRY and CDR2 is SYGVKD.

This clonotype was observed many times. The chain uses TRBV11-3 and TRBJ1-2; TRBD1 agrees at 8 bases. After removal of 1 base from V and 12 bases from J, the junction contained 4 bases not matched to a gene. The CDR3 sequence is 12 residues long. Germline CDR1 is SGHNT and CDR2 is YENEEA. The CDR3 DNA reads as TGTGCCAGCAGCTTAGCGACAGGGGAAAACACCTTC. It codes for CASSLATGENTF.

This rearrangement joins TRBV6-2 or TRBV6-3 to TRBJ1-2; D ambiguous. Germline values: CDR1 MNHEY, CDR2 SVGEGT. This CDR3 is built from 12 residues. Trimming removed 2 bases from V and 7 bases from J, with 8 bases in between. CDR3 sequence: CASSYNPGGYTF. The DNA of the CDR3 is TGTGCCAGCAGTTACAACCCAGGTGGCTACACCTTC.

V is TRBV11-3 and J is TRBJ2-1; a possible D gene is TRBD2 (6 bases). Germline CDR1 SGHNT, CDR2 YENEEA. Trimming stripped 9 bases from V and 12 bases from J, with 18 bases between. The CDR3 has 12 amino acids. The chain's CDR3 is CASSAGLLGQFF. CDR3 DNA: TGTGCCAGTAGTGCGGGGCTCTTGGGGCAGTTCTTC. The variable domain in full, completed from reference TRBV11-3 and TRBJ2-1, reads EAGVVQSPRYKIIEKKQPVAFWCNPISGHNTLYWYLQNLGQGPELLIRYENEEAVDDSQLPKDRFSAERLKGVDSTLKIQPAELGDSAVYLCASSAGLLGQFFGPGTRLTVL.

J is TRBJ1-1 and V is TRBV15; 7 bases match TRBD1. V lost 3 bases, J lost 5 bases, and 6 bases stayed unmatched. The CDR3 is 14 amino acids. Looked up from germline, CDR1 is LNHNV and CDR2 is YYDKDF (reference sequence). The CDR3 nucleotides are TGTGCCACCAGCAGCTTATCGGGACAGACTGAAGCTTTCTTT. Translated, it gives CATSSLSGQTEAFF.

This sequence joins TRBV25-1 and TRBJ1-6; D might be TRBD1 (5 bases). This CDR3 has 14 amino acids. Germline V lookup: CDR1 MGHDK, CDR2 SYGVNS. V was pared by 5 bases and J by 10 bases, with 15 bases between. The CDR3 DNA is TGTGCCAGCAGTATACCCGGGACGGCGTCACCCCTCCACTTT. Amino acid sequence: CASSIPGTASPLHF.

In this sample, this clonotype turned up many times. The rearrangement links TRBV7-2 to TRBJ2-7; 7 bases fit TRBD1. Losses at the gene ends were 5 bases for V and 4 bases for J; bases not matched to a gene: 8. The germline CDR1 and CDR2 sequences are SGHTA and FQGNSA. This CDR3 spans 14 amino acids. The CDR3 sequence: CASSPWDSPYEQYF. CDR3 DNA sequence: TGTGCCAGCAGCCCGTGGGACAGTCCATACGAGCAGTACTTC.

This clonotype was seen more than once but under ten times. J is TRBJ1-5 and V is TRBV12-3 or TRBV12-4, with D possibly being TRBD1 (6 bases). Trimming pared 2 bases from V and 0 bases from J, leaving 20 bases between. The CDR3 spans 19 residues. The CDR3 nucleotides are TGTGCCAGCAGTTTAACCGGCAGGGGACTGCGTTATAGCAATCAGCCCCAGCATTTT. It yields the protein CASSLTGRGLRYSNQPQHF.

This clonotype was seen repeatedly, ten times or more. The V and J genes are TRBV2 and TRBJ1-1; no clear D. The V end lost 4 bases, the J end lost 0 bases, and 18 bases lay between the germline ends. Germline values: CDR1 SNHLY, CDR2 FYNNEI. There are 17 residues in the CDR3. CDR3 in DNA: TGTGCCAGCAGTGGCGTTGATGTCAATAACCTGAACACTGAAGCTTTCTTT. The encoded protein is CASSGVDVNNLNTEAFF.

The rearrangement links TRBV6-5 to TRBJ1-5, with 7 bases matching TRBD1. V shed 6 bases, J shed 11 bases, and the junction held 16 bases outside the gene matches. This CDR3 has 15 residues. CDR1 and CDR2 from the germline V gene are MNHEY and SVGAGI. DNA of the CDR3: TGTGCCAGCAGGTTCTCTAGGGGGCCGGGGGAGACCCAGCATTTT. As protein: CASRFSRGPGETQHF.